These 6 T cell receptor beta chains came from one sample sequenced in a study of CD8 T cells in Susac syndrome. With random hexamers, reverse transcription was performed on roughly 0.5 to 1 ug of RNA. TCRdb reanalysed the immunoSEQ multiplex PCR reads using MiXCR and keeps one entry per CDR3 protein. This table has some 96,000 distinct CDR3 sequences, 95% appearing once. Sequencing input: CD8+ T cells from PBMCs. These receptors were obtained from a human donor with Susac syndrome.

The J gene is TRBJ2-1, the V gene TRBV4-1; 8 bases line up with TRBD2. Germline V gene sequence: CDR1 MGHRA, CDR2 YSYEKL. The V and J ends lost 0 bases and 10 bases, in that order; junction bases with no gene match: 17. The CDR3 has 18 amino acids. The CDR3 spells CASSQDGRAGGLQGEQFF. CDR3 sequence (DNA): TGCGCCAGCAGCCAAGATGGCAGGGCGGGGGGCTTACAAGGGGAGCAGTTCTTC.

The chain combines TRBV3-1 with TRBJ2-5; either TRBD1 or TRBD2 may supply D (6 bases each). CDR1 is LGHDT and CDR2 is YNNKEL in the germline V gene (reference sequence). The CDR3 spans 15 residues. Trimming shortened V by 4 bases and J by 2 bases, and 14 bases separated the two germline ends. The CDR3 DNA follows: TGTGCCAGCAGCCCCGGGGGCGAGCCTCAAGAGACCCAGTACTTC. Protein sequence: CASSPGGEPQETQYF.

The chain recombines TRBV29-1 with TRBJ2-7; TRBD1 matches 7 bases. V was clipped by 8 bases and J by 0 bases; unmatched bases: 7. This CDR3 comprises 13 residues. Per the germline V gene, CDR1 is SQVTM and CDR2 is ANQGSEA. The CDR3 loop is CSLRTGDSYEQYF. In DNA form, the CDR3 reads TGCAGCCTAAGGACAGGAGACTCCTACGAGCAGTACTTC.

The chain employs TRBV6-6 and TRBJ2-5, with D perhaps matching TRBD2 (7 bases). Looked up from germline, CDR1 is MNHNY and CDR2 is SVGAGI (reference sequence). The CDR3 has 14 residues. V was clipped by 10 bases and J by 3 bases, with 18 bases between them. The CDR3: CAISRQGGEETQYF. Written as DNA, the CDR3 is TGTGCCATATCCCGGCAAGGGGGGGAAGAGACCCAGTACTTC.

This sequence joins TRBV20-1 and TRBJ2-7; either TRBD1 or TRBD2 may supply D (5 bases each). The CDR3 spans 14 residues. Trimming took off 1 base at V and 0 bases at J, with 10 bases between the two ends. CDR1 and CDR2 (germline): DFQATT, SNEGSKA (reference sequence). The CDR3 loop reads CSARGGSSSYEQYF. The CDR3 DNA reads TGCAGTGCTAGAGGGGGGAGTAGCTCCTACGAGCAGTACTTC.

V and J are TRBV7-2 and TRBJ1-6, with D unresolved. The CDR3 is 13 amino acids. The germline gives CDR1 SGHTA, CDR2 FQGNSA. V gave up 3 bases and J gave up 7 bases, with 7 bases separating them. In nucleotides, the CDR3 is TGTGCCAGCAGCTTCTCACCCAATTCACCCCTCCACTTT. This gives the protein CASSFSPNSPLHF.